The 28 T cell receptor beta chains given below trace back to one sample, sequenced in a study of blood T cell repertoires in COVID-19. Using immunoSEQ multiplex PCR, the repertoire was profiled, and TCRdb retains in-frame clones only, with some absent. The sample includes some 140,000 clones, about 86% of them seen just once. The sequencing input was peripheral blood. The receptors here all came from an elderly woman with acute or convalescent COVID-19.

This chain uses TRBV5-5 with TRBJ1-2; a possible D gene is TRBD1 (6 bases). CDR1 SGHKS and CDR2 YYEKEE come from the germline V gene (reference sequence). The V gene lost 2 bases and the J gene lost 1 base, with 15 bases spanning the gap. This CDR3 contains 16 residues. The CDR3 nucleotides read TGTGCCAGCAGCTTACACAGGGCCGGATTTAACTATGGCTACACCTTC. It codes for CASSLHRAGFNYGYTF.

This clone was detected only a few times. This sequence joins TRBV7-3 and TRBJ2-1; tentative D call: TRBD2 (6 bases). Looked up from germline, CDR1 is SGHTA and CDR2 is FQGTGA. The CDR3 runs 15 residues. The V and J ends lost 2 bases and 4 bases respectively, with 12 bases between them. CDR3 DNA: TGTGCCAGCAGCTTACTTCTAGCGCCATACAATGAGCAGTTCTTC. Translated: CASSLLLAPYNEQFF. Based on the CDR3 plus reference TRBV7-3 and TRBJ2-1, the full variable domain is GAGVSQTPSNKVTEKGKYVELRCDPISGHTALYWYRQSLGQGPEFLIYFQGTGAADDSGLPNDRFFAVRPEGSVSTLKIQRTERGDSAVYLCASSLLLAPYNEQFFGPGTRLTVL.

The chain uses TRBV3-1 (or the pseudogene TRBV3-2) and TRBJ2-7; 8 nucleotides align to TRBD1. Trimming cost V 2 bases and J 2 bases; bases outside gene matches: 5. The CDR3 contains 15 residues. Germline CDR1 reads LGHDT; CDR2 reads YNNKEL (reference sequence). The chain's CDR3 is CASSQRGQGPYEQYF. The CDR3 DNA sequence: TGTGCCAGCAGCCAAAGAGGACAGGGTCCCTACGAGCAGTACTTC.

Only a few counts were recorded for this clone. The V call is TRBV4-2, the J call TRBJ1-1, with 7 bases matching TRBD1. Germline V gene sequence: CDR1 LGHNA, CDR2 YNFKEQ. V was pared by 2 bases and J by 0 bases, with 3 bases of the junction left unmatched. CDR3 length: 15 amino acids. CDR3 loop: CASSQTGQLNTEAFF. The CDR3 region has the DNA TGTGCCAGCAGCCAAACGGGACAGTTGAACACTGAAGCTTTCTTT.

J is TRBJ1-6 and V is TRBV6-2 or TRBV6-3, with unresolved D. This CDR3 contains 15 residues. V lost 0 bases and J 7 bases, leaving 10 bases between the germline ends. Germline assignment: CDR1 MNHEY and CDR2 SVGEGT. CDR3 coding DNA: TGTGCCAGCAGTTACTCGCACGGGGAAAATTCACCCCTCCACTTT. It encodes CASSYSHGENSPLHF.

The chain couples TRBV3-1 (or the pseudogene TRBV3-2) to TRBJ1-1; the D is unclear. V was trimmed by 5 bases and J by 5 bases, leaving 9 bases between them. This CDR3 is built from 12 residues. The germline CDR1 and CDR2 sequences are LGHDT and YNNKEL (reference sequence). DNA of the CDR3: TGTGCCAGCAGCGGGGAGGCAACTGAAGCTTTCTTT. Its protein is CASSGEATEAFF.

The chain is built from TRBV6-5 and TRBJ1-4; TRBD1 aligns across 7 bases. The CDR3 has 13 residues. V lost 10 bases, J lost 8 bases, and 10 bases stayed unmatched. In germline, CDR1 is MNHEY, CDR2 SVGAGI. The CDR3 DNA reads TGTGCCACCACCCGACAGGGTTGGGAAAAACTGTTTTTT. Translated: CATTRQGWEKLFF.

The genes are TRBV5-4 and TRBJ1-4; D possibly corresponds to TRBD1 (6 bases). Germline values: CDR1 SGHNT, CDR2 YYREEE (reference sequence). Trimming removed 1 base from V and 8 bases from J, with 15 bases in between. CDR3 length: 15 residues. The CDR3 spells CASSLLQQGKEKLFF. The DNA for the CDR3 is TGTGCCAGCAGCTTGTTACAACAGGGAAAGGAAAAACTGTTTTTT.

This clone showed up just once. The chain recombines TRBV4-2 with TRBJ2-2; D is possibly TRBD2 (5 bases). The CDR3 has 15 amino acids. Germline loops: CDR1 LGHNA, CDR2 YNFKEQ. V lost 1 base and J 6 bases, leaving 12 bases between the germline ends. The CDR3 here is CASSQVKLVPGELFF. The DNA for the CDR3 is TGTGCCAGCAGCCAAGTAAAACTAGTCCCCGGGGAGCTGTTTTTT.

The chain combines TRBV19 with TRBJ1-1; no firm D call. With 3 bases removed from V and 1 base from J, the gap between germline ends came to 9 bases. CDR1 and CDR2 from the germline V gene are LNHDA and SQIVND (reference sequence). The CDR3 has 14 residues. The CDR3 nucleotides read TGTGCCAGTAGTATCAACAGCCCGAACACTGAAGCTTTCTTT. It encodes CASSINSPNTEAFF.

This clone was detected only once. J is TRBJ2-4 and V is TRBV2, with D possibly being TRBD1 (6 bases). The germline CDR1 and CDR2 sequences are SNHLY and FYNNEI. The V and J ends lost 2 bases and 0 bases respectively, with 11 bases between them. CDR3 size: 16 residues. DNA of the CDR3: TGTGCCAGCAGTGAACCGGGACAAATAGCCAAAAACATTCAGTACTTC. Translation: CASSEPGQIAKNIQYF.

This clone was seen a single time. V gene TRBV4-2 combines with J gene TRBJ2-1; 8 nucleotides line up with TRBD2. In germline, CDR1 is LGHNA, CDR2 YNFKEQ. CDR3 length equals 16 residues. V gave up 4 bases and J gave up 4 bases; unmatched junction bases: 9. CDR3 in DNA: TGTGCCAGCAGCCTCGAGCGGGGGAGAGTGTACAATGAGCAGTTCTTC. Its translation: CASSLERGRVYNEQFF.

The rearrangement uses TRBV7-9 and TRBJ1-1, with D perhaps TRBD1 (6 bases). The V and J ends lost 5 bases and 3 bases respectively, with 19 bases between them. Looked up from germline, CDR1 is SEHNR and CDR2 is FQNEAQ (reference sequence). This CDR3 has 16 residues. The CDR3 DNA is TGTGCCAGCAGCGAAGGGGGTATTAAGGGTTACACTGAAGCTTTCTTT. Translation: CASSEGGIKGYTEAFF.

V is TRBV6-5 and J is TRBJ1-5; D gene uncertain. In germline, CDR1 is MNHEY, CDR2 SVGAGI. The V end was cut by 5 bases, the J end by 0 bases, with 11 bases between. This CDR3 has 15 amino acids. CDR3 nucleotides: TGTGCCAGCAGTCCGTTACGGGATAGCAATCAGCCCCAGCATTTT. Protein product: CASSPLRDSNQPQHF.

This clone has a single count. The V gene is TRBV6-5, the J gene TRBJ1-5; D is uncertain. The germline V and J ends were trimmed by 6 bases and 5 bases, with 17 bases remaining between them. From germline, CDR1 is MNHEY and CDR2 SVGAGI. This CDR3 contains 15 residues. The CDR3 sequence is CASSLKRGRDQPQHF. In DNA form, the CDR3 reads TGTGCCAGCAGCCTCAAACGGGGTCGGGATCAGCCCCAGCATTTT.

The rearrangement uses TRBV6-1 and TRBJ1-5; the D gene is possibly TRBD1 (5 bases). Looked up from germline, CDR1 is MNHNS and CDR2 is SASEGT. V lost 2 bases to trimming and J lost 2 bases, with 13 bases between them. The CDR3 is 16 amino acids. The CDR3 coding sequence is TGTGCCAGCAGTGAAAGCACTCGGGGGGGCAATCAGCCCCAGCATTTT. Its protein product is CASSESTRGGNQPQHF.

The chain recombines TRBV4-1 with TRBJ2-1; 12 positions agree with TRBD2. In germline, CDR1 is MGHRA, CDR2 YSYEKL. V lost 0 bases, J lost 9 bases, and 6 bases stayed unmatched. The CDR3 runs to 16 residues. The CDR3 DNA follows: TGCGCCAGCAGCCAAGATCTACTAGCGGGGGGTCTTGAGCAGTTCTTC. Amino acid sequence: CASSQDLLAGGLEQFF.

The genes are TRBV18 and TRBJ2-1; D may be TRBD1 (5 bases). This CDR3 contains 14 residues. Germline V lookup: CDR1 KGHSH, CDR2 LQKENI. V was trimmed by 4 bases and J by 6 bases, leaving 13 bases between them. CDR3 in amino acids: CASSLGPTVNEQFF. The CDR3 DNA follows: TGTGCCAGCTCACTGGGGCCAACGGTCAATGAGCAGTTCTTC.

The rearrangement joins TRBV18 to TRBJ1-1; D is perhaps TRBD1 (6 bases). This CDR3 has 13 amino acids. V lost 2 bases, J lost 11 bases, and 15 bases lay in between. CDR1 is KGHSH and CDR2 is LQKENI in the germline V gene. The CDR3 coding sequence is TGTGCCAGCTCACCAAAACCCGGGACAATCGCTTTCTTT. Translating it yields CASSPKPGTIAFF.

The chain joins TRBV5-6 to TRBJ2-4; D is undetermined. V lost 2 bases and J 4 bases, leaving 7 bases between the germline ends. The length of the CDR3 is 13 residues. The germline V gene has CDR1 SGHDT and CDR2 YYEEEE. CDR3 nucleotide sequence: TGTGCCAGCAGCTTAGACAATAAAAACATTCAGTACTTC. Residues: CASSLDNKNIQYF.

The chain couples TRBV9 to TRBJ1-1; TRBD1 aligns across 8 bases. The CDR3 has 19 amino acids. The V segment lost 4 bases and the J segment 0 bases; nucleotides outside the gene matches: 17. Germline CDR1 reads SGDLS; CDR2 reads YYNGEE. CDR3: CASSSHDRGRGGVNTEAFF. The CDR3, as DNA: TGTGCCAGCAGCTCTCATGACAGGGGCAGGGGTGGAGTGAACACTGAAGCTTTCTTT.

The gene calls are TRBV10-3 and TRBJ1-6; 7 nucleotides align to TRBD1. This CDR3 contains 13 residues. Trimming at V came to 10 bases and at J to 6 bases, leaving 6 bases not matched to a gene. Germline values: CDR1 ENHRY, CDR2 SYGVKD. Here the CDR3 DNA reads TGTGCCAGCGGGGACAGTATTAATTCACCCCTCCACTTT. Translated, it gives CASGDSINSPLHF.

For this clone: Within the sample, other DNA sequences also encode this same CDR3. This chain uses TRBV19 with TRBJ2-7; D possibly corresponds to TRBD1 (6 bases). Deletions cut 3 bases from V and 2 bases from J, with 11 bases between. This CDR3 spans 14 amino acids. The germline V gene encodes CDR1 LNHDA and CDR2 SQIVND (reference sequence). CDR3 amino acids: CASSMGRGTYEQYF. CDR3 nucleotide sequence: TGTGCCAGTAGTATGGGTAGGGGGACCTACGAGCAGTACTTC. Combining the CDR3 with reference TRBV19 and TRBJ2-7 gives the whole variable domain DGGITQSPKYLFRKEGQNVTLSCEQNLNHDAMYWYRQDPGQGLRLIYYSQIVNDFQKGDIAEGYSVSREKKESFPLTVTSAQKNPTAFYLCASSMGRGTYEQYFGPGTRLTVT.

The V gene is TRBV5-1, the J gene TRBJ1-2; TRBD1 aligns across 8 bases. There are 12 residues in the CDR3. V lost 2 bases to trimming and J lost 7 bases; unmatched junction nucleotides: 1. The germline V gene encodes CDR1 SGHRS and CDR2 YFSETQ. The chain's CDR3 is CASSLQGVGYTF. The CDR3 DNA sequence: TGCGCCAGCAGCTTACAGGGGGTTGGCTACACCTTC.

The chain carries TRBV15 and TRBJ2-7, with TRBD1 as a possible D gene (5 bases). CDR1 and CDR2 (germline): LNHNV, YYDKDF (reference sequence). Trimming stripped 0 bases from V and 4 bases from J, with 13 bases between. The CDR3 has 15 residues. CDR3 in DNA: TGTGCCACCAGCAGAGATGTAGGGGCAGGATACGAGCAGTACTTC. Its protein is CATSRDVGAGYEQYF. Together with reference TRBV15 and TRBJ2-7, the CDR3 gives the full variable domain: DAMVIQNPRYQVTQFGKPVTLSCSQTLNHNVMYWYQQKSSQAPKLLFHYYDKDFNNEADTPDNFQSRRPNTSFCFLDIRSPGLGDTAMYLCATSRDVGAGYEQYFGPGTRLTVT.

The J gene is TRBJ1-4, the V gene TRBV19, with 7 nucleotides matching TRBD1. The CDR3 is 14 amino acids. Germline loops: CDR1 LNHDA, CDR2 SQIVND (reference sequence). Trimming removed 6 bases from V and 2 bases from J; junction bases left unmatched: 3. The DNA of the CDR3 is TGTGCCAGTAGCGAGGACAGGACTAATGAAAAACTGTTTTTT. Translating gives CASSEDRTNEKLFF.

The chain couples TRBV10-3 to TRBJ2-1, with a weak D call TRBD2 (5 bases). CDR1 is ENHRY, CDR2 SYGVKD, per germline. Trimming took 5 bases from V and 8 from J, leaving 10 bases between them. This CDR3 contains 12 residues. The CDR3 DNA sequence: TGTGCCATCAGTAAGGACTTTTATGAGCAGTTCTTC. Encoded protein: CAISKDFYEQFF.

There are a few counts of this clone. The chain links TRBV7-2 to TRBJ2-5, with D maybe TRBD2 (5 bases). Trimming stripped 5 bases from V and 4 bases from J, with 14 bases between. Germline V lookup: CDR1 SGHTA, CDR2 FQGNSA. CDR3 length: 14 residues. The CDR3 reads CASSPRTSRETQYF. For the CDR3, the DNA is TGTGCCAGCAGCCCCCGCACTAGTCGAGAGACCCAGTACTTC.